Listed below are T cell receptor beta chains from one sample, sequenced in a study of T cell responses to AZD1222 COVID-19 vaccine. The protocol was immunoSEQ multiplex PCR, while the TCRdb copy is restricted to in-frame clones and leaves out a portion. The sample contains about 110,000 clones, 65% to 85% of which appear only once. The sample here was peripheral blood, taken on day 0 of AZD1222 vaccination. Receptors were obtained from an adult in good health. CDR3s include the opening cysteine and the closing phenylalanine or tryptophan. Fields, in order: clone size, V gene, D gene, J gene, CDR3 DNA, CDR3 protein. A D gene is named only where the DNA matches it firmly. Clone size, where shown, is once, few, many, or a class for clones that have expanded.

size: .; V: TRBV19; D: .; J: TRBJ1-5; DNA: TGTGCCAGTAGTTTCACAGGGTTCCCCCTTCAGCCCCAGCATTTT; CDR3: CASSFTGFPLQPQHF
size: .; V: TRBV19; D: TRBD1; J: TRBJ2-1; DNA: TGTGCCAGTAGGATCCGGGACAGGGGGCCTCATGAGCAGTTCTTC; CDR3: CASRIRDRGPHEQFF
size: .; V: TRBV3-1/TRBV3-2; D: .; J: TRBJ1-2; DNA: TGTGCCAGCAGCCAAGCTTCAGGGAGTGGCTACACCTTC; CDR3: CASSQASGSGYTF
size: .; V: TRBV9; D: .; J: TRBJ1-2; DNA: TGTGCCAGTCGACGTGATTATGGCTACACCTTC; CDR3: CASRRDYGYTF
size: .; V: TRBV28; D: TRBD1; J: TRBJ2-7; DNA: TGTGCCAGCAGTTTAGCGGGGACAGGGGCCTACGAGCAGTACTTC; CDR3: CASSLAGTGAYEQYF
size: .; V: TRBV3-1/TRBV3-2; D: TRBD2; J: TRBJ2-3; DNA: TGTGCCAGCAGCCAAGGTAAAGGACTAGCGGGGAGCACAGATACGCAGTATTTT; CDR3: CASSQGKGLAGSTDTQYF
size: .; V: TRBV7-9; D: .; J: TRBJ1-1; DNA: TGTGCCAGCAGCTTAGAAGGCCAGGGGAGTAAAGCTTTCTTT; CDR3: CASSLEGQGSKAFF
size: .; V: TRBV6-2/TRBV6-3; D: TRBD1; J: TRBJ1-2; DNA: TGTGCCAGCAGTCTCTTGGCAGGGACAGGGAACGGCTACACCTTC; CDR3: CASSLLAGTGNGYTF
size: .; V: TRBV28; D: TRBD1; J: TRBJ1-1; DNA: TGTGCCAGCAACGCCCCAGGGGGGTACACTGAAGCTTTCTTT; CDR3: CASNAPGGYTEAFF
size: few; V: TRBV7-5; D: .; J: TRBJ2-1; DNA: TGTGTCAGAGTGGGTGGACTAGCGGATTGGGATGAGCAGTTCTTC; CDR3: CVRVGGLADWDEQFF
size: .; V: TRBV7-2; D: TRBD2; J: TRBJ2-1; DNA: TGTGCCAGCAGCTTAGTGTCGCAGGGGGCTAGCGGGGGCGATGAGCAGTTCTTC; CDR3: CASSLVSQGASGGDEQFF